This T cell receptor (beta chain) appears in the sequencing data of a study of cytomegalovirus exposure and HLA in healthy donors. General observations from the study: No immune exposure information besides CMV serostatus was available. When presence/absence was analysed, sequencing depth was taken to be roughly uniform across donors.

Use of 60 Vbeta and 13 Jbeta primers characterized the PCR. The assay was immunoSEQ multiplex PCR, and TCRdb's table has in-frame clones only and misses some. Of about 140,000 clones in the sample, 75% to 80% were seen once. The CDR3 consists of 16 residues. With 4 bases removed from V and 5 bases from J, the gap between germline ends came to 20 bases. Germline V gene sequence: CDR1 SGHAT, CDR2 FQNNGV. Turning to this clone: The antigen is undetermined.

The sample taken for sequencing was PBMCs. The rearrangement links TRBV11-2 to TRBJ2-5, with a weak D call TRBD2 (7 bases). The TCR sequence derives from a young woman in good health and CMV-seronegative. CDR3 nucleotides: TGTGCCAGCAGCTCCGCTAGGGGGGGCCTTCGGGAGACCCAGTACTTC. Encoded protein: CASSSARGGLRETQYF. Combining the CDR3 with reference TRBV11-2 and TRBJ2-5 gives the whole variable domain EAGVAQSPRYKIIEKRQSVAFWCNPISGHATLYWYQQILGQGPKLLIQFQNNGVVDDSQLPKDRFSAERLKGVDSTLKIQPAKLEDSAVYLCASSSARGGLRETQYFGPGTRLLVL.